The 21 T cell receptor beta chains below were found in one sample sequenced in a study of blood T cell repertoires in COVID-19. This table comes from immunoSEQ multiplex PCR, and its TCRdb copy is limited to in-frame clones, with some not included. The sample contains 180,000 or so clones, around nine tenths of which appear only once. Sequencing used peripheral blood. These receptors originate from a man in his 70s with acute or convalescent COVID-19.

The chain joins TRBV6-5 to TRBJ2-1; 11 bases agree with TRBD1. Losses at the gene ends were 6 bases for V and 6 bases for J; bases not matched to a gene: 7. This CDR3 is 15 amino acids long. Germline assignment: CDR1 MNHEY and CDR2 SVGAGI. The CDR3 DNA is TGTGCCAGCAGAACTCCCGGGACAGGGGGCAATGAGCAGTTCTTC. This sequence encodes CASRTPGTGGNEQFF.

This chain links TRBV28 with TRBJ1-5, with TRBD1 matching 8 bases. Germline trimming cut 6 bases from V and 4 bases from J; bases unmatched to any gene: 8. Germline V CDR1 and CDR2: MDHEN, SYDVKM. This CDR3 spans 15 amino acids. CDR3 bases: TGTGCCAGCAGCCCCACGACAGGGGTTAATCAGCCCCAGCATTTT. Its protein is CASSPTTGVNQPQHF. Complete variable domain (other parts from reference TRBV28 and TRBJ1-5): DVKVTQSSRYLVKRTGEKVFLECVQDMDHENMFWYRQDPGLGLRLIYFSYDVKMKEKGDIPEGYSVSREKKERFSLILESASTNQTSMYLCASSPTTGVNQPQHFGDGTRLSIL.

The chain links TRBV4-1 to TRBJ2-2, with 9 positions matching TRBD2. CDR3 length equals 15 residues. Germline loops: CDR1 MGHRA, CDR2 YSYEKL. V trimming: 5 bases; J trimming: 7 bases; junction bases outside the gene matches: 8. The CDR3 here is CASSFGLARGGELFF. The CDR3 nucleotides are TGCGCCAGCAGCTTCGGACTAGCGAGGGGCGGGGAGCTGTTTTTT.

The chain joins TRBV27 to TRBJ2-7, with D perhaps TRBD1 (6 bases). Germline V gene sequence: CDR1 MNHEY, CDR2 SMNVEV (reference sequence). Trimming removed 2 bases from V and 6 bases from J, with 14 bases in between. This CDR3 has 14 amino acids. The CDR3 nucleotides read TGTGCCAGCAGTTTACAGGGGCCCCGAGGCGAGCAGTACTTC. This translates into CASSLQGPRGEQYF.

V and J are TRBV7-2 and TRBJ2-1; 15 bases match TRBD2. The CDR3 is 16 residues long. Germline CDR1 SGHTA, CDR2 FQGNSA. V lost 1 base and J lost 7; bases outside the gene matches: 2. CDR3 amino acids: CASSLGGTSGRNEQFF. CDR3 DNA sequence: TGTGCCAGCAGCTTAGGTGGGACTAGCGGGAGGAATGAGCAGTTCTTC. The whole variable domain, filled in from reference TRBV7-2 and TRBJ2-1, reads GAGVSQSPSNKVTEKGKDVELRCDPISGHTALYWYRQSLGQGLEFLIYFQGNSAPDKSGLPSDRFSAERTGGSVSTLTIQRTQQEDSAVYLCASSLGGTSGRNEQFFGPGTRLTVL.

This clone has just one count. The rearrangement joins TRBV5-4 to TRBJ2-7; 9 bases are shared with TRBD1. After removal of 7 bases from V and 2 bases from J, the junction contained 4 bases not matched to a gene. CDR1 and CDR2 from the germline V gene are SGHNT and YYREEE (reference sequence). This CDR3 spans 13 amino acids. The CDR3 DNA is TGTGCCAGCGGGACAGGGAATCCCTACGAGCAGTACTTC. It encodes CASGTGNPYEQYF.

CDR3 amino acids: CASSSRAGGEDTQYF. CDR3 DNA sequence: TGTGCCAGCAGTTCGAGAGCGGGGGGGGAAGATACGCAGTATTTT. The chain joins TRBV5-4 to TRBJ2-3, with TRBD2 matching over 10 bases. Germline loops: CDR1 SGHNT, CDR2 YYREEE (reference sequence). V trimming: 5 bases; J trimming: 5 bases; junction bases outside the gene matches: 8. This CDR3 spans 15 amino acids.

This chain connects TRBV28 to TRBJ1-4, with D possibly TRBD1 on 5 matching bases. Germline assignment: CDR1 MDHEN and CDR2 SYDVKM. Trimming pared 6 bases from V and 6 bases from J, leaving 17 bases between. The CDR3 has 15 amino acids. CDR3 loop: CASSPDISPYEKLFF. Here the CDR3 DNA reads TGTGCCAGCAGCCCGGACATCTCTCCGTATGAAAAACTGTTTTTT. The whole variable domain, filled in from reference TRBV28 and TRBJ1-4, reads DVKVTQSSRYLVKRTGEKVFLECVQDMDHENMFWYRQDPGLGLRLIYFSYDVKMKEKGDIPEGYSVSREKKERFSLILESASTNQTSMYLCASSPDISPYEKLFFGSGTQLSVL.

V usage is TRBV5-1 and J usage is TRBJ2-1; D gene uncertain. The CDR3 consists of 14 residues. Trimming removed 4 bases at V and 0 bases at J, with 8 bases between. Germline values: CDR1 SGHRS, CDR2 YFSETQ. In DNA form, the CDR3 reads TGCGCCAGCAGCGTTTCTGTCTCCTACAATGAGCAGTTCTTC. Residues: CASSVSVSYNEQFF.

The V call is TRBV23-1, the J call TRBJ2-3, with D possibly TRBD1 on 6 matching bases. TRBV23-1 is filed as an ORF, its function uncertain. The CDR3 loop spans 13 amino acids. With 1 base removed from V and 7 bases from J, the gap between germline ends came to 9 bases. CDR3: CASSQLQGNTQYF. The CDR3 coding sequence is TGCGCCAGCAGTCAATTACAGGGAAATACGCAGTATTTT.

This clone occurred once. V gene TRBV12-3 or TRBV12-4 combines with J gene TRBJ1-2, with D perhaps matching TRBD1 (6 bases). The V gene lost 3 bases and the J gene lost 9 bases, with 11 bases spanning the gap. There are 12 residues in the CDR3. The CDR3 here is CASSFRGRSYTF. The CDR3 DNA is TGTGCCAGCAGTTTCAGGGGCCGAAGCTACACCTTC.

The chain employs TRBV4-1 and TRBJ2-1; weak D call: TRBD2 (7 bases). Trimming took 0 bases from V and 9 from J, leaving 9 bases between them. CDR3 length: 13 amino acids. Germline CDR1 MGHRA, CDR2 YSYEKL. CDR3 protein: CASSQDRGGEQFF. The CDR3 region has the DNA TGCGCCAGCAGCCAAGATAGGGGGGGTGAGCAGTTCTTC.

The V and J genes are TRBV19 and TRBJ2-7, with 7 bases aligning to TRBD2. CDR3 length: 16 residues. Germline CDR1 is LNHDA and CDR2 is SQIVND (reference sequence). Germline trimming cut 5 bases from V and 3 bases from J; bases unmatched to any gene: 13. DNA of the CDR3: TGTGCCAGTAGTTCACTCCCCGGGGAGGGGAACTACGAGCAGTACTTC. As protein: CASSSLPGEGNYEQYF.

CDR3 bases: TGTGCCAGCAGTTATGGGACTAGCAAGAAAGAGCAGTTCTTC. Its translation is CASSYGTSKKEQFF. The chain recombines TRBV6-5 with TRBJ2-1, with TRBD2 matching 9 bases. This CDR3 region has 14 residues. Germline values: CDR1 MNHEY, CDR2 SVGAGI. V trimming: 3 bases; J trimming: 10 bases; junction bases outside the gene matches: 7.

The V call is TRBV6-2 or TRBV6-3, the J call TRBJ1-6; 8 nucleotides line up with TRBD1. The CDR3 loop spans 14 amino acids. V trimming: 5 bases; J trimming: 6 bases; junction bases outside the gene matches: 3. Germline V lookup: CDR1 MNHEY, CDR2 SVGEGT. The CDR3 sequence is CASSPGGSNSPLHF. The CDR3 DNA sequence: TGTGCCAGCAGTCCAGGGGGCTCTAATTCACCCCTCCACTTT.

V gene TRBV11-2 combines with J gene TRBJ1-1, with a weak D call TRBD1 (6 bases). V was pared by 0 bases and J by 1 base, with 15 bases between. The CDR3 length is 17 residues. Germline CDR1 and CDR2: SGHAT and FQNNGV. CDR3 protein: CASSLDSGGRSNTEAFF. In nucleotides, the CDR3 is TGTGCCAGCAGCTTAGATTCGGGGGGCCGCTCGAACACTGAAGCTTTCTTT.

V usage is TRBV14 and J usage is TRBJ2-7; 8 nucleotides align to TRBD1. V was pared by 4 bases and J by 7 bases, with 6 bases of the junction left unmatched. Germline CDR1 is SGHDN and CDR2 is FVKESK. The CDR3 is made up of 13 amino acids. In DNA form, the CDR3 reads TGTGCCAGCAGCCGTGGACAGGGTGAGGAGCAGTACTTC. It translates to CASSRGQGEEQYF.

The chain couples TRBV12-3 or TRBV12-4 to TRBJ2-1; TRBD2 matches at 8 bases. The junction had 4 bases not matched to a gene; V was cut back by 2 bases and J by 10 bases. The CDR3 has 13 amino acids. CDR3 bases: TGTGCCAGCAGTTTAACGGCTAGCGGGGAGCAGTTCTTC. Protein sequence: CASSLTASGEQFF.

Written as DNA, the CDR3 is TGTGCCATCAGTGAGTCCACCCTTCCGGGTAGCACAGATACGCAGTATTTT. This encodes CAISESTLPGSTDTQYF. The gene calls are TRBV10-3 and TRBJ2-3; the D is unclear. There are 17 residues in the CDR3. Germline V gene lookup returns CDR1 ENHRY and CDR2 SYGVKD. V was trimmed by 0 bases and J by 0 bases, leaving 13 bases between them.

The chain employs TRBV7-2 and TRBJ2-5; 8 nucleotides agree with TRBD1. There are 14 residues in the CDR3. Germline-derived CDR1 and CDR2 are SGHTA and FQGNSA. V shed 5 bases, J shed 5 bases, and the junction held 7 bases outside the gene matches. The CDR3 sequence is CASSPRDRGETQYF. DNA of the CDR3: TGTGCCAGCAGCCCTCGTGACAGGGGTGAGACCCAGTACTTC. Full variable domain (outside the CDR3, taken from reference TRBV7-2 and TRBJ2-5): GAGVSQSPSNKVTEKGKDVELRCDPISGHTALYWYRQSLGQGLEFLIYFQGNSAPDKSGLPSDRFSAERTGGSVSTLTIQRTQQEDSAVYLCASSPRDRGETQYFGPGTRLLVL.

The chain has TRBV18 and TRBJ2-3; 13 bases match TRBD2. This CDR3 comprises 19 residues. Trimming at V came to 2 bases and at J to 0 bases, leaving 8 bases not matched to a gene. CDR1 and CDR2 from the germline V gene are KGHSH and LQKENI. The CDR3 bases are TGTGCCAGCTCACCATCGAGGACTAGCGGGGGCTCTAGCACAGATACGCAGTATTTT. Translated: CASSPSRTSGGSSTDTQYF.